This TCR beta chain originates from a study of T cell changes during pregnancy in multiple sclerosis. Germline values: CDR1 KGHSH, CDR2 LQKENI. Trimming removed 3 bases from V and 5 bases from J; junction bases left unmatched: 8. The CDR3 runs to 16 residues. Only in-frame clones appear in the TCRdb table, and some are missing; sequencing was by immunoSEQ multiplex PCR. The data hold about 48,000 clones, with 88% observed a single time. This rearrangement joins TRBV18 to TRBJ2-1; 9 bases match TRBD2. This TCR derives from a female donor with multiple sclerosis, enrolled in a pregnancy study. This specimen consisted of CD4+ T cells from peripheral blood mononuclear cells, obtained in the second trimester of pregnancy. The CDR3 here is CASSPGLAGENNEQFF. The CDR3 bases are TGTGCCAGCTCACCTGGATTAGCGGGAGAGAACAATGAGCAGTTCTTC.